This T cell receptor beta chain comes out of a study of cytomegalovirus exposure and HLA in healthy donors. A multiplex PCR was run with 60 Vbeta primers and 13 Jbeta primers. Using immunoSEQ multiplex PCR, the repertoire was profiled, and TCRdb retains in-frame clones only, with some absent. The table lists about 140,000 clones, roughly 73% of them singletons. This CDR3 is 15 amino acids long. Germline values: CDR1 MDHEN, CDR2 SYDVKM. The V and J ends lost 6 bases and 2 bases respectively, with 16 bases between them. The gene calls are TRBV28 and TRBJ1-1; tentatively, D is TRBD1 (5 bases). The sequencing sample was made of PBMCs. This clonotype originated in a young man in good health and CMV-seropositive. CDR3 nucleotides: TGTGCCAGCAGAGACTTCGGGCAGGGTAACACTGAAGCTTTCTTT. Protein: CASRDFGQGNTEAFF.